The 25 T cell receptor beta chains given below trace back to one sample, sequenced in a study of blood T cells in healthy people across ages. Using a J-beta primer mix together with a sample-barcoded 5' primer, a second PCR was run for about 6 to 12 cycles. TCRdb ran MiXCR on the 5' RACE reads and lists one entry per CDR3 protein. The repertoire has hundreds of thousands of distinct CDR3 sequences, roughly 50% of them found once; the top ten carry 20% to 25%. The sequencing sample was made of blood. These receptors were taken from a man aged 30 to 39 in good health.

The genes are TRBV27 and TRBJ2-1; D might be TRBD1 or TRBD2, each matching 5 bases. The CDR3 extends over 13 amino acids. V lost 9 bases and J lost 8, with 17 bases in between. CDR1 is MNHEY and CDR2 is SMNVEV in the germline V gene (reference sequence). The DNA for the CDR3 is TGTGCCAGTGTAAAGGGGAGAGGCGATGAGCAGTTCTTC. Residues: CASVKGRGDEQFF.

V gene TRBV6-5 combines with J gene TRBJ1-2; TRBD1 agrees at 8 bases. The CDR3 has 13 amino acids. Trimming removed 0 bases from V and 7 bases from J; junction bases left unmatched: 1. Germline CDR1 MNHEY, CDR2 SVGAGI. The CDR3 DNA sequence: TGTGCCAGCAGTTACTCGACAGGGGCTGGCTACACCTTC. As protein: CASSYSTGAGYTF.

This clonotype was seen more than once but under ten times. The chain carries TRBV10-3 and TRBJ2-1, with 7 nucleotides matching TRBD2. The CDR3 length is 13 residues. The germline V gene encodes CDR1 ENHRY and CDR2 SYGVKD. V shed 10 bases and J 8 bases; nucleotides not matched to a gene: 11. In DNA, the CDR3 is TGTGCCACCCGGGAGGAATTGGGCGATGAGCAGTTCTTC. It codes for CATREELGDEQFF.

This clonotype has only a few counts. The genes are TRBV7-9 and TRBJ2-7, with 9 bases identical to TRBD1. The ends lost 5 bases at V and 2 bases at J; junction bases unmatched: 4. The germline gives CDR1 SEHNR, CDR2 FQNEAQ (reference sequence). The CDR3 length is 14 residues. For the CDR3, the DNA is TGTGCCAGCAGCGAGGACAGGGGAACCTACGAGCAGTACTTC. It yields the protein CASSEDRGTYEQYF.

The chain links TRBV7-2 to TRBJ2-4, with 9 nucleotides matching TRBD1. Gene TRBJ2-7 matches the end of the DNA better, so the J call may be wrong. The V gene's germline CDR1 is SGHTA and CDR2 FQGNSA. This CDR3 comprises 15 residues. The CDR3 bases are TGTGCCAGCAGCTTAGGGAGGACAGGGGTACACGAGCAGTACTTC. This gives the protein CASSLGRTGVHEQYF.

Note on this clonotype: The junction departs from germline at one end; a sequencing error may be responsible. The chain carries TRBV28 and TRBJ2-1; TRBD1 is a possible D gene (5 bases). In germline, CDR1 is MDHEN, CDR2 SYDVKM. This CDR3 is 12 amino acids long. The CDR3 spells CASSFWGNEQLF. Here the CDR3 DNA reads TGTGCCAGCAGTTTCTGGGGCAATGAGCAGTTATTC. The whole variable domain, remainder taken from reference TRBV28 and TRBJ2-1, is DVKVTQSSRYLVKRTGEKVFLECVQDMDHENMFWYRQDPGLGLRLIYFSYDVKMKEKGDIPEGYSVSREKKERFSLILESASTNQTSMYLCASSFWGNEQLFGPGTRLTVL.

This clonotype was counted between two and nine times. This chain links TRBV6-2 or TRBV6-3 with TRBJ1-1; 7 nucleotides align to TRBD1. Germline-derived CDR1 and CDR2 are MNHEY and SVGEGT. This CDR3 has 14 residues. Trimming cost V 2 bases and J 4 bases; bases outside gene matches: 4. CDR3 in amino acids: CASSYPRQGTEAFF. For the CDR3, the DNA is TGTGCCAGCAGTTACCCCCGACAGGGCACTGAAGCTTTCTTT.

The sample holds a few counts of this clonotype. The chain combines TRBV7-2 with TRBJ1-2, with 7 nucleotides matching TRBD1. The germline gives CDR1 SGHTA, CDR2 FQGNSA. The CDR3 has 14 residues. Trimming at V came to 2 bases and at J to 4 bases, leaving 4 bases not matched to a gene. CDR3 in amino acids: CASSLPGTVYGYTF. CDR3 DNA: TGTGCCAGCAGCTTACCGGGGACAGTCTATGGCTACACCTTC.

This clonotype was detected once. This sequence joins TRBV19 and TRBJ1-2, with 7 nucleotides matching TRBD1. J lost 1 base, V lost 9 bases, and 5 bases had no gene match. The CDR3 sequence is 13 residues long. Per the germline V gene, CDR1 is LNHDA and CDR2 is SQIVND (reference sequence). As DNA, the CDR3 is TGTGCCAGCGTCCGGGACAGTAACTATGGCTACACCTTC. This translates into CASVRDSNYGYTF. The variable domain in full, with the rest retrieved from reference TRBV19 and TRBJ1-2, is DGGITQSPKYLFRKEGQNVTLSCEQNLNHDAMYWYRQDPGQGLRLIYYSQIVNDFQKGDIAEGYSVSREKKESFPLTVTSAQKNPTAFYLCASVRDSNYGYTFGSGTRLTVV.

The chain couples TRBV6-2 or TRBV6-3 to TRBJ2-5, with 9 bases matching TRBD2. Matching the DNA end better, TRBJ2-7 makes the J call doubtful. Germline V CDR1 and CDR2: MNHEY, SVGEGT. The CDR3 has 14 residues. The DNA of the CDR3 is TGTGCCAGCACCACTACGGGACTAGCCAGCGAGCAGTACTTC. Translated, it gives CASTTTGLASEQYF.

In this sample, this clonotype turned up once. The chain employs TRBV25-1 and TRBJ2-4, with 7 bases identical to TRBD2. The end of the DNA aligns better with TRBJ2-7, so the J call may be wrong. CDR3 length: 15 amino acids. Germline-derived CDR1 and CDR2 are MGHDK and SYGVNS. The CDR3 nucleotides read TGTGCCAGCAGTGAATTCGCGGGGGACCTCTACGAGCAGTACTTC. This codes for CASSEFAGDLYEQYF.

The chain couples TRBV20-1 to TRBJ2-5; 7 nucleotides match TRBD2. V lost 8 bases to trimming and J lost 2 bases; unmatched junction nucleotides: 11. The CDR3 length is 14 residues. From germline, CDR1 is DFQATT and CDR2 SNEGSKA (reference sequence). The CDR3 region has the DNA TGCAGTCCGGTTCGGGAGGAAGGGCAAGAGACCCAGTACTTC. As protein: CSPVREEGQETQYF.

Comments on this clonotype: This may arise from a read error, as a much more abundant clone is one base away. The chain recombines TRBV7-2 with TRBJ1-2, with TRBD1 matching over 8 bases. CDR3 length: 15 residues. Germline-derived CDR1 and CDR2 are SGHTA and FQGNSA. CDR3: CASSPMGQANYGCTF. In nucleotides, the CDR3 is TGTGCCAGCAGCCCCATGGGACAGGCTAACTATGGCTGCACCTTC.

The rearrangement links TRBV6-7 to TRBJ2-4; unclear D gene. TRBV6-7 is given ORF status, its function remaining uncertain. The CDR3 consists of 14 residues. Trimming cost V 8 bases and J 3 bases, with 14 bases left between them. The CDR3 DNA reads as TGTGCCAGCGCCGACACCAAGGGCAAAAACATTCAGTACTTC. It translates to CASADTKGKNIQYF.

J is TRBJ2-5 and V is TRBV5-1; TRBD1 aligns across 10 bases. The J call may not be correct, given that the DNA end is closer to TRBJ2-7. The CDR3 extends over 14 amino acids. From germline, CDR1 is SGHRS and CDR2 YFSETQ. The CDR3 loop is CASSPWDRGGEQYF. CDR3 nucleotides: TGCGCCAGCAGCCCGTGGGACAGGGGAGGCGAGCAGTACTTC.

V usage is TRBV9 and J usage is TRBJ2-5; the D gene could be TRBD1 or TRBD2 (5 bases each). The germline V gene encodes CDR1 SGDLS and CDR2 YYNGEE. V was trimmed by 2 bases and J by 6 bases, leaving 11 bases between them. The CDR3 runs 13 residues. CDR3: CASSVGGSQTQYF. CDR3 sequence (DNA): TGTGCCAGCAGCGTTGGGGGATCGCAGACCCAGTACTTC.

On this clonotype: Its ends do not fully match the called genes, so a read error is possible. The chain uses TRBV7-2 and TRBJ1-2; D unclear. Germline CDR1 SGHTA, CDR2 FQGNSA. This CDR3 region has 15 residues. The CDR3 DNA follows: TGTGCCGGCAGCTTAGCCACAGCATCATCGCAGGGCTACACCTTC. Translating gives CAGSLATASSQGYTF.

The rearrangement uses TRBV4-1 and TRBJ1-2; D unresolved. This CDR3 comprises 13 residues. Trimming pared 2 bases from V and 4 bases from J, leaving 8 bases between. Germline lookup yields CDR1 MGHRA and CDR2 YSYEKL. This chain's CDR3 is CASSQSSLYGYTF. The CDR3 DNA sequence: TGCGCCAGCAGCCAATCTTCCCTCTATGGCTACACCTTC.

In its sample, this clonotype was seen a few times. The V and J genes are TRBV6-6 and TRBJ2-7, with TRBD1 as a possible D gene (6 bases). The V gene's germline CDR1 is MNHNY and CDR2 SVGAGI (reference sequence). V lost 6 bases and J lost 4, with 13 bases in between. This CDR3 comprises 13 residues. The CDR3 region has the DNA TGTGCCAGCAGCAATTTACAGGGATACGAGCAGTACTTC. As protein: CASSNLQGYEQYF.

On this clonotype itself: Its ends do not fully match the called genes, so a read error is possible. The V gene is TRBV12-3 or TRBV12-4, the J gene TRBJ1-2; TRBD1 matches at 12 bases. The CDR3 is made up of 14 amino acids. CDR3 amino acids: CANSWGQGAYGYTF. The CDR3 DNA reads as TGTGCCAACAGTTGGGGACAGGGGGCCTATGGCTACACCTTC.

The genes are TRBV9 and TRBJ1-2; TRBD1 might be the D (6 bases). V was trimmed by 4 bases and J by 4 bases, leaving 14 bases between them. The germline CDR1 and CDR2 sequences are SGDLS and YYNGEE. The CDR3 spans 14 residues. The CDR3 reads CASSTGRTAYGYTF. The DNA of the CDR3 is TGTGCCAGCAGCACCGGGAGGACAGCCTATGGCTACACCTTC.

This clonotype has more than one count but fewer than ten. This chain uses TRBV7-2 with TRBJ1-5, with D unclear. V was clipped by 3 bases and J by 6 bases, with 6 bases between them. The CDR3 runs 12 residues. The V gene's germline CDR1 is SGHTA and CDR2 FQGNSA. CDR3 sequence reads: CASSFPGQPQHF. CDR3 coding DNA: TGTGCCAGCAGCTTTCCAGGTCAGCCCCAGCATTTT. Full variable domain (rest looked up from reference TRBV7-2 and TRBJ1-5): GAGVSQSPSNKVTEKGKDVELRCDPISGHTALYWYRQSLGQGLEFLIYFQGNSAPDKSGLPSDRFSAERTGGSVSTLTIQRTQQEDSAVYLCASSFPGQPQHFGDGTRLSIL.

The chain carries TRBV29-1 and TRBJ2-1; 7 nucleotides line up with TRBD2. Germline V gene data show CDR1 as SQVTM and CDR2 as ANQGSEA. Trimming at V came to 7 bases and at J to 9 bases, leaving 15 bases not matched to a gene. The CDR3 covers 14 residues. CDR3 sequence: CSAGRTGTGGEQFF. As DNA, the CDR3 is TGCAGCGCCGGCCGGACGGGGACGGGGGGTGAGCAGTTCTTC.

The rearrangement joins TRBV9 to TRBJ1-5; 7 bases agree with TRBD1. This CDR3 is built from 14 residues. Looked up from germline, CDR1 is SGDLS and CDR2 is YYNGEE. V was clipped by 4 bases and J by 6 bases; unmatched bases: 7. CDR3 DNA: TGTGCCAGCAGCACAACGACAGGGAGTCAGCCCCAGCATTTT. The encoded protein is CASSTTTGSQPQHF.

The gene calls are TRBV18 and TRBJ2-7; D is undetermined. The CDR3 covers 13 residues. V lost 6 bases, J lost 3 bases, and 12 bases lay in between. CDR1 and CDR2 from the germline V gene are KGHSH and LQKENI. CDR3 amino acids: CASSPILGYEQYF. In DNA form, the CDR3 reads TGTGCCAGCTCGCCAATTTTAGGCTACGAGCAGTACTTC.